A single sample gave rise to the 25 T cell receptor beta chains below, sequenced in a study of blood T cell repertoires in COVID-19. TCRdb keeps only in-frame clones here, not all; method: immunoSEQ multiplex PCR. This sample yields roughly 250,000 clones, of which around 85% are seen a single time; 0.85% to 1% belongs to the top ten. The sequenced sample consisted of peripheral blood. These receptors came from a human donor with COVID-19, enrolled during active disease. The donor label of this sample is uncertain.

This clone was counted a few times. CDR3 sequence reads: CASSESSGPYEQYF. CDR3 bases: TGCGCCAGCAGTGAGTCTAGCGGCCCCTACGAGCAGTACTTC. J is TRBJ2-7 and V is TRBV10-2; TRBD2 might be the D (6 bases). The germline gives CDR1 WSHSY, CDR2 SAAADI. Trimming removed 0 bases from V and 2 bases from J, with 8 bases in between. CDR3 length equals 14 residues.

The chain carries TRBV2 and TRBJ1-5; 7 bases fit TRBD1. CDR1 and CDR2 from the germline V gene are SNHLY and FYNNEI. The V and J ends lost 6 bases and 5 bases, in that order; junction bases with no gene match: 7. The CDR3 is 14 residues long. The CDR3 here is CASRGSTGDQPQHF. CDR3 coding DNA: TGTGCCAGCAGGGGATCTACAGGGGATCAGCCCCAGCATTTT.

The V and J genes are TRBV5-6 and TRBJ1-3; TRBD1 aligns across 9 bases. Germline CDR1 reads SGHDT; CDR2 reads YYEEEE. The CDR3 spans 16 residues. The V segment lost 4 bases and the J segment 6 bases; nucleotides outside the gene matches: 11. CDR3 loop: CASSTGTGSRENTIYF. The CDR3 coding sequence is TGTGCCAGCAGCACAGGGACAGGGAGTAGGGAAAACACCATATATTTT.

The chain couples TRBV9 to TRBJ2-7, with D unclear. V lost 0 bases and J lost 3, with 13 bases in between. Germline lookup yields CDR1 SGDLS and CDR2 YYNGEE. The CDR3 is made up of 15 amino acids. For the CDR3, the DNA is TGTGCCAGCAGCGTAGCTAGTATCCCTGTCTACGAGCAGTACTTC. This gives the protein CASSVASIPVYEQYF.

This clone came up once. The V gene is TRBV3-1 (or the pseudogene TRBV3-2), the J gene TRBJ2-5, with 9 nucleotides matching TRBD1. Looked up from germline, CDR1 is LGHDT and CDR2 is YNNKEL (reference sequence). The CDR3 consists of 16 residues. With 4 bases clipped from V and 3 bases from J, the junction kept 9 bases outside the gene matches. Written as DNA, the CDR3 is TGTGCCAGCAGCCTACAATTCACAGGGGGCAAAGAGACCCAGTACTTC. Its translation is CASSLQFTGGKETQYF.

This chain joins TRBV15 and TRBJ2-3; 7 bases are a match to TRBD1. J lost 0 bases, V lost 0 bases, and 3 bases had no gene match. The CDR3 is 16 residues long. Germline values: CDR1 LNHNV, CDR2 YYDKDF (reference sequence). The CDR3 DNA reads as TGTGCCACCAGCAGAGATCAGGACAGGAGCACAGATACGCAGTATTTT. It yields the protein CATSRDQDRSTDTQYF.

The chain combines TRBV5-1 with TRBJ2-3; D not resolved. Trimming removed 4 bases from V and 1 base from J, with 10 bases in between. Germline V gene sequence: CDR1 SGHRS, CDR2 YFSETQ. The CDR3 loop spans 14 amino acids. The CDR3 nucleotides are TGCGCCAGCAGCCCTATACCACGCACAGATACGCAGTATTTT. Its translation: CASSPIPRTDTQYF.

The CDR3 loop reads CASSIDRGSYNSPLHF. The CDR3 region has the DNA TGTGCCAGTAGTATTGACAGGGGGTCCTATAATTCACCCCTCCACTTT. This sequence joins TRBV19 and TRBJ1-6; 9 positions match TRBD1. V dropped 3 bases and J dropped 1; count of bases not matched to a gene: 1. The CDR3 sequence is 16 residues long. CDR1 and CDR2 (germline): LNHDA, SQIVND (reference sequence).

The rearrangement uses TRBV29-1 and TRBJ1-4; 10 bases fit TRBD1. J gave up 16 bases and V 4 bases, and 6 bases lay outside the gene matches. CDR3 length: 11 amino acids. The germline V gene has CDR1 SQVTM and CDR2 ANQGSEA. In DNA, the CDR3 is TGCAGCGTTGGGGGACAGGGGTCAGGGTTTTTT. It encodes CSVGGQGSGFF.

The sample holds a few counts of this clone. The chain is built from TRBV28 and TRBJ1-4; 7 nucleotides align to TRBD1. This CDR3 is 14 amino acids long. Germline CDR1 MDHEN, CDR2 SYDVKM. Trimming cost V 6 bases and J 12 bases; bases outside gene matches: 13. Written as DNA, the CDR3 is TGTGCCAGCAGAATTCAGACAGGGTCTGAGGAACTGTTTTTT. Protein: CASRIQTGSEELFF.

V and J are TRBV5-1 and TRBJ2-7; no reliable D call. The ends were cut back, 1 base at V and 0 bases at J, with 5 bases in the middle. The germline gives CDR1 SGHRS, CDR2 YFSETQ. There are 13 residues in the CDR3. Here the CDR3 reads CASSLTFSYEQYF. CDR3 sequence (DNA): TGCGCCAGCAGCTTGACATTCTCCTACGAGCAGTACTTC.

The chain links TRBV5-8 to TRBJ1-2; 8 nucleotides match TRBD1. The CDR3 runs to 14 residues. Germline V gene data show CDR1 as SGHTS and CDR2 as YDEGEE. Trimming removed 1 base from V and 4 bases from J; junction bases left unmatched: 3. The CDR3 sequence is CASSLSGTGYGYTF. The CDR3 DNA is TGTGCCAGCAGCTTGTCTGGGACAGGCTATGGCTACACCTTC.

The chain joins TRBV6-5 to TRBJ1-5; 9 nucleotides align to TRBD1. V lost 0 bases, J lost 6 bases, and 6 bases stayed unmatched. This CDR3 region has 16 residues. Germline V gene sequence: CDR1 MNHEY, CDR2 SVGAGI. CDR3 nucleotides: TGTGCCAGCAGTTACTCGACGGGACAGGGTCTTCAGCCCCAGCATTTT. As protein: CASSYSTGQGLQPQHF.

The chain is built from TRBV5-1 and TRBJ1-1; D perhaps matches TRBD1 (5 bases). Germline values: CDR1 SGHRS, CDR2 YFSETQ. V lost 3 bases and J lost 1, with 10 bases in between. The CDR3 is made up of 14 amino acids. The CDR3 reads CASSSNTGNTEAFF. CDR3 nucleotides: TGCGCCAGCAGCTCGAACACAGGGAACACTGAAGCTTTCTTT.

The chain is built from TRBV19 and TRBJ1-2; 9 bases are a match to TRBD1. J lost 5 bases, V lost 10 bases, and 8 bases had no gene match. CDR3 length equals 13 residues. The germline CDR1 and CDR2 sequences are LNHDA and SQIVND (reference sequence). The CDR3 protein is CATDGTGPYGYTF. DNA of the CDR3: TGTGCCACCGACGGGACAGGGCCATATGGCTACACCTTC.

The J gene is TRBJ2-1, the V gene TRBV28; possible D gene TRBD1, 6 bases. Trimming removed 2 bases from V and 7 bases from J, with 15 bases in between. From germline, CDR1 is MDHEN and CDR2 SYDVKM. The CDR3 covers 15 residues. The CDR3 DNA sequence: TGTGCCAGCAGTTTACGAGGACAGCTTCGTAATGAGCAGTTCTTC. Translating gives CASSLRGQLRNEQFF.

V and J are TRBV27 and TRBJ2-3; 9 bases line up with TRBD2. The ends lost 5 bases at V and 3 bases at J; junction bases unmatched: 3. The CDR3 is 14 residues long. CDR1 and CDR2 (germline): MNHEY, SMNVEV (reference sequence). The CDR3 DNA follows: TGTGCCAGCAGTCCCGGACTAGCGACAGATACGCAGTATTTT. Translating it yields CASSPGLATDTQYF.

This clone was picked up one time. The chain recombines TRBV11-2 with TRBJ2-3; D might be TRBD2 (6 bases). This CDR3 is 18 amino acids long. The germline V and J ends were trimmed by 4 bases and 0 bases, with 20 bases remaining between them. The germline CDR1 and CDR2 sequences are SGHAT and FQNNGV. CDR3 in amino acids: CASSSPDRGAASTDTQYF. DNA of the CDR3: TGTGCCAGCAGCTCCCCCGACCGCGGGGCTGCTAGCACAGATACGCAGTATTTT.

The gene calls are TRBV7-9 and TRBJ2-7; 7 bases agree with TRBD1. The CDR3 runs to 12 residues. The V gene end was trimmed by 6 bases and the J gene end by 8 bases; junction bases not matched to a gene: 7. Germline V gene sequence: CDR1 SEHNR, CDR2 FQNEAQ (reference sequence). CDR3 coding DNA: TGTGCCAGCAGGAACAGGGGCCAGCAGCAGTACTTC. Translation gives CASRNRGQQQYF.

The chain employs TRBV13 and TRBJ1-6, with D perhaps TRBD1 (6 bases). The CDR3 has 16 residues. The V end was cut by 1 base, the J end by 10 bases, with 17 bases between. Germline V gene lookup returns CDR1 PRHDT and CDR2 FYEKMQ (reference sequence). As DNA, the CDR3 is TGTGCCAGCAGCTTAGATTTGGGGGGGCGTGTGTCACCCCTCCACTTT. Its translation is CASSLDLGGRVSPLHF.

V is TRBV28 and J is TRBJ2-5, with TRBD1 identical over 10 bases. From germline, CDR1 is MDHEN and CDR2 SYDVKM. The CDR3 runs 16 residues. V lost 1 base to trimming and J lost 4 bases; unmatched junction nucleotides: 6. The CDR3 region has the DNA TGTGCCAGCAGTTTATTTGGACAGGGGGAGGCAGAGACCCAGTACTTC. It yields the protein CASSLFGQGEAETQYF.

The chain recombines TRBV7-3 with TRBJ2-7; no firm D call. Trimming removed 5 bases at V and 0 bases at J, with 11 bases between. Germline values: CDR1 SGHTA, CDR2 FQGTGA. CDR3 length: 14 residues. The CDR3 is CASSPQPSSYEQYF. The CDR3 DNA follows: TGTGCCAGCAGCCCCCAACCGAGCTCCTACGAGCAGTACTTC.

The chain joins TRBV2 to TRBJ1-1; D not certain. There are 14 residues in the CDR3. CDR1 is SNHLY and CDR2 is FYNNEI in the germline V gene. V was shortened by 7 bases and J by 8 bases, with 20 bases between the two germline ends. The chain's CDR3 is CASTPSGAAGEAFF. The CDR3 DNA is TGTGCCAGCACCCCTTCGGGAGCGGCGGGAGAAGCTTTCTTT. Supplemented by reference TRBV2 and TRBJ1-1, the full variable domain reads EPEVTQTPSHQVTQMGQEVILRCVPISNHLYFYWYRQILGQKVEFLVSFYNNEISEKSEIFDDQFSVERPDGSNFTLKIRSTKLEDSAMYFCASTPSGAAGEAFFGQGTRLTVV.

The rearrangement links TRBV10-3 to TRBJ1-3; no clear D gene. Germline loops: CDR1 ENHRY, CDR2 SYGVKD. CDR3 size: 11 residues. The V and J ends lost 3 bases and 9 bases respectively, with 6 bases between them. The CDR3 protein is CAISESSTIYF. As DNA, the CDR3 is TGTGCCATCAGTGAATCCTCCACCATATATTTT.

The chain joins TRBV6-5 to TRBJ2-2, with a weak D call TRBD2 (6 bases). The CDR3 has 15 residues. Trimming cost V 5 bases and J 3 bases, with 13 bases left between them. The germline V gene encodes CDR1 MNHEY and CDR2 SVGAGI. The CDR3 sequence: CASSRRGTHTGELFF. The CDR3 DNA follows: TGTGCCAGCAGTCGCCGCGGGACCCACACCGGGGAGCTGTTTTTT.